A selection of T cell receptor beta chains follows, all from one sample in a study of blood T cell repertoires in COVID-19. Repertoires were generated with immunoSEQ multiplex PCR, while TCRdb's copy carries only in-frame clones and drops some. The profile shows under 300,000 clones, roughly 82% of them singletons. Material for sequencing was peripheral blood. The receptors originated from a woman older than 75 with active or convalescent COVID-19. Each CDR3 is given with its conserved first and last residue. The D gene is left open where the match is weak. Only some rows state a clone size, as once, few, many or a class for expanded clones.

v_gene,j_gene,d_gene,abundance,CDR3aa,CDR3nt
TRBV4-1,TRBJ2-5,TRBD1,-,CASSPPTGGGLETQYF,TGCGCCAGCAGCCCTCCCACAGGGGGAGGATTAGAGACCCAGTACTTC
TRBV6-5,TRBJ1-1,-,-,CASSHKDPRGTEAFF,TGTGCCAGCAGCCATAAAGATCCCCGGGGCACTGAAGCTTTCTTT
TRBV18,TRBJ1-2,TRBD1,-,CASSPDREYGGYTF,TGTGCCAGCTCACCTGACAGGGAGTACGGCGGCTACACCTTC
TRBV30,TRBJ2-7,-,-,CAWKRRVWGEQYF,TGTGCCTGGAAAAGGCGGGTCTGGGGCGAGCAGTACTTC
TRBV29-1,TRBJ2-2,TRBD2,-,CSVGSSGSGGGELFF,TGCAGCGTTGGCAGTAGCGGGAGTGGAGGAGGGGAGCTGTTTTTT
TRBV2,TRBJ1-3,-,-,CASSDMGLVSGNTIYF,TGTGCCAGCAGTGATATGGGGCTAGTCTCTGGAAACACCATATATTTT
TRBV27,TRBJ2-6,-,few,CASSLRRAGANVLTF,TGTGCCAGCAGTTTAAGACGGGCTGGGGCCAACGTCCTGACTTTC
TRBV5-1,TRBJ2-2,TRBD1,-,CASRPPGQGNTGELFF,TGCGCCAGCAGACCACCGGGACAGGGGAACACCGGGGAGCTGTTTTTT
TRBV2,TRBJ2-6,-,-,CASSGAGYGSGANVLTF,TGTGCCAGCAGTGGGGCAGGGTATGGCTCTGGGGCCAACGTCCTGACTTTC
TRBV11-2,TRBJ2-1,TRBD2,-,CASSLRLAVNNEQFF,TGTGCCAGCAGCTTGAGACTAGCGGTTAACAATGAGCAGTTCTTC
TRBV5-4,TRBJ1-2,TRBD1,-,CASSEGQGAAGYTF,TGTGCCAGCAGCGAGGGACAGGGGGCAGCCGGCTACACCTTC
TRBV20-1,TRBJ1-5,-,-,CSASAGARNQPQHF,TGCAGTGCTAGTGCAGGGGCGCGTAATCAGCCCCAGCATTTT
TRBV5-1,TRBJ2-7,TRBD1,-,CASSPGQGWEQYF,TGCGCCAGCAGCCCGGGACAGGGGTGGGAGCAGTACTTC
TRBV4-2,TRBJ1-6,-,-,CASSQGIGDSPLHF,TGTGCCAGCAGCCAGGGCATAGGGGATTCACCCCTCCACTTT
TRBV29-1,TRBJ2-3,TRBD2,-,CSVVGLGTDTQYF,TGCAGCGTTGTGGGACTAGGCACAGATACGCAGTATTTT
TRBV5-1,TRBJ1-1,TRBD1,-,CASSPDQGGFTEAFF,TGCGCCAGCAGCCCTGATCAGGGGGGCTTCACTGAAGCTTTCTTT
TRBV19,TRBJ2-4,TRBD2,-,CASSIIGGREGIQYF,TGTGCCAGTAGTATTATCGGCGGGAGGGAGGGCATTCAGTACTTC
TRBV6-5,TRBJ2-2,TRBD2,-,CATSGRGALTGELFF,TGTGCCACCTCAGGGCGGGGGGCCTTAACCGGGGAGCTGTTTTTT
TRBV3-1/TRBV3-2,TRBJ1-2,-,once,CASSAGTHGSGYTF,TGTGCCAGCAGCGCCGGGACACACGGATCGGGCTACACCTTC
TRBV2,TRBJ1-2,-,-,CASKGERGYGYTF,TGTGCCAGCAAAGGGGAGCGGGGCTATGGCTACACCTTC
TRBV3-1/TRBV3-2,TRBJ2-3,TRBD2,-,CASTQLAGGPDTQYF,TGTGCCAGCACCCAACTAGCGGGAGGGCCAGATACGCAGTATTTT
TRBV3-1/TRBV3-2,TRBJ2-1,-,-,CASSRNAAGSKNEQFF,TGTGCCAGCAGCCGCAATGCGGCAGGGTCAAAGAATGAGCAGTTCTTC
TRBV5-6,TRBJ1-2,TRBD1,-,CASSSRDRALYGYTF,TGTGCCAGCAGCAGTAGGGACAGGGCCCTTTATGGCTACACCTTC
TRBV15,TRBJ1-1,TRBD1,-,CATSRPGTGLAFF,TGTGCCACCAGCAGACCCGGGACAGGGCTAGCTTTCTTT
TRBV5-4,TRBJ1-2,-,-,CASSLGVEGGGYTF,TGTGCCAGCAGCTTGGGGGTTGAGGGAGGCGGCTACACCTTC
TRBV3-1/TRBV3-2,TRBJ2-1,-,once,CASSRTSLGATDEQFF,TGTGCCAGCAGCCGGACCAGTCTGGGGGCCACCGATGAGCAGTTCTTC
TRBV27,TRBJ2-7,TRBD2,-,CASSRDRTSGGSEQYF,TGTGCCAGCAGTCGCGACCGGACTAGCGGGGGGAGCGAGCAGTACTTC
TRBV6-1,TRBJ2-7,TRBD2,few,CASSVGTSGGLSYEQYF,TGTGCCAGCAGTGTAGGGACTAGCGGGGGCCTCTCCTACGAGCAGTACTTC
TRBV5-8,TRBJ2-3,TRBD1,-,CASSKKTGLTSTDTQYF,TGTGCCAGCAGCAAAAAGACAGGGCTTACGAGCACAGATACGCAGTATTTT
TRBV18,TRBJ1-6,-,-,CASSPAGQTNSPLHF,TGTGCCAGCTCACCGGCTGGACAGACTAATTCACCCCTCCACTTT
TRBV7-9,TRBJ2-5,TRBD2,-,CASSPQLAGVEETQYF,TGTGCCAGCAGCCCCCAACTAGCGGGAGTTGAAGAGACCCAGTACTTC
TRBV5-1,TRBJ2-1,-,-,CASSSTRSSYNEQFF,TGCGCCAGCAGCTCCACACGGAGCTCCTACAATGAGCAGTTCTTC
TRBV28,TRBJ1-5,TRBD1,-,CASSSPGTGIRQPQHF,TGTGCCAGCAGCTCTCCAGGGACAGGGATTCGTCAGCCCCAGCATTTT
TRBV5-1,TRBJ2-1,-,-,CASSHEQGRNEQFF,TGCGCCAGCAGCCACGAACAGGGGAGGAATGAGCAGTTCTTC
TRBV20-1,TRBJ2-1,TRBD2,once,CSASPGLPKGDEQFF,TGCAGTGCTAGTCCGGGACTACCGAAGGGCGATGAGCAGTTCTTC
TRBV6-4,TRBJ1-1,-,-,CASSAGWATEAFF,TGTGCCAGCAGTGCCGGTTGGGCCACTGAAGCTTTCTTT
TRBV5-1,TRBJ1-5,-,-,CASSLGGDQPQHF,TGCGCCAGCAGCCTGGGAGGCGATCAGCCCCAGCATTTT
TRBV19,TRBJ1-5,TRBD1,once,CASRTGGSSQPQHF,TGTGCCAGCCGGACAGGGGGTTCGAGTCAGCCCCAGCATTTT
TRBV2,TRBJ2-2,TRBD2,-,CASSERLGGTGELFF,TGTGCCAGCAGTGAAAGACTGGGGGGGACCGGGGAGCTGTTTTTT
TRBV7-9,TRBJ1-5,TRBD1,-,CASSPGTGGRPQHF,TGTGCCAGCAGCCCCGGGACAGGGGGTCGGCCCCAGCATTTT